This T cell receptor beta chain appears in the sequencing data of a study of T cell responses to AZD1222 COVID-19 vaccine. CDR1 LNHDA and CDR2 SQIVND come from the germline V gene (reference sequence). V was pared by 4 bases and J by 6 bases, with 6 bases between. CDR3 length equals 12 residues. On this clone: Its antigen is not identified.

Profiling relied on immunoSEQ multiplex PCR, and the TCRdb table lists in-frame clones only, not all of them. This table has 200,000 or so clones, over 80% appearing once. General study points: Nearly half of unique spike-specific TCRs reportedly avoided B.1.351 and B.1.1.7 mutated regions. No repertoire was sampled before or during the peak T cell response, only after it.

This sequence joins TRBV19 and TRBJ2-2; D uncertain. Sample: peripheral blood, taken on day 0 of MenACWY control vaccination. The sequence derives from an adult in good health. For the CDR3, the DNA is TGTGCCAGTAGTAGGAGCCCCGGGGAGCTGTTTTTT. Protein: CASSRSPGELFF.